Listed below are T cell receptor beta chains from one sample, sequenced in a study of control samples from healthy donors and cancer patients. Generated by immunoSEQ multiplex PCR, the TCRdb table keeps only in-frame clones and is missing some. The table has 120,000 or so clones, about 89% seen once. Sequencing was done on a sample of blood. The receptors originated from a man aged 50 to 59 in good health. The CDR3 runs from the conserved cysteine through the conserved F or W. Each record gives: J gene, clone size, D gene, V gene, CDR3 protein, CDR3 DNA. A D gene is named only where the DNA matches it firmly. A clone size is listed for some rows: how often the clone was seen (once, few, many), or a class if it is expanded.

TRBJ2-5 once - TRBV12-3/TRBV12-4 CASSPGRGETQYF TGTGCCAGCAGTCCCGGACGAGGGGAGACCCAGTACTTC
TRBJ2-7 - - TRBV30 CAWSVREPGEQYF TGTGCCTGGAGTGTACGGGAACCTGGCGAGCAGTACTTC
TRBJ1-1 - TRBD1 TRBV2 CASSPDRGSSMGSEAFF TGTGCCAGCAGTCCAGACAGGGGATCCTCTATGGGGTCTGAAGCTTTCTTT
TRBJ1-6 - - TRBV3-1/TRBV3-2 CASSQDIILRDSPLHF TGTGCCAGCAGCCAAGATATCATTTTGAGGGATTCACCCCTCCACTTT
TRBJ1-5 - - TRBV18 CASSQSPQGGVGNQPQHF TGTGCCAGCTCCCAGAGCCCCCAGGGTGGTGTAGGAAATCAGCCCCAGCATTTT
TRBJ2-7 - - TRBV7-2 CASSLGLSSYEQYF TGTGCCAGCAGCTTAGGGTTGAGCTCCTACGAGCAGTACTTC
TRBJ2-2 - TRBD1 TRBV7-6 CASSPAGTGVSGELFF TGTGCCAGCAGTCCCGCCGGGACAGGGGTTTCCGGGGAGCTGTTTTTT
TRBJ2-2 - TRBD2 TRBV5-1 CASSFIPSGTTGELFF TGCGCCAGCAGCTTTATTCCTAGCGGGACGACCGGGGAGCTGTTTTTT
TRBJ1-1 - TRBD1 TRBV4-1 CASSPPGGQGMNTEAFF TGCGCCAGCAGCCCCCCGGGCGGACAGGGGATGAACACTGAAGCTTTCTTT
TRBJ2-2 - TRBD2 TRBV7-2 CASSPPRGGPGELFF TGTGCCAGCAGCCCCCCGCGGGGGGGCCCCGGGGAGCTGTTTTTT
TRBJ1-2 - - TRBV9 CASSGGAANYGYTF TGTGCCAGCAGCGGAGGGGCAGCTAACTATGGCTACACCTTC
TRBJ1-2 - - TRBV3-1/TRBV3-2 CASSRGEGEYGYTF TGTGCCAGCAGCCGAGGGGAGGGCGAATATGGCTACACCTTC
TRBJ2-1 - - TRBV7-2 CASGSRNEQFF TGTGCCAGCGGATCGCGCAATGAGCAGTTCTTC
TRBJ2-5 once TRBD2 TRBV7-8 CASSKLAGGRQETQYF TGTGCCAGCAGTAAACTAGCGGGGGGTCGCCAGGAGACCCAGTACTTC
TRBJ2-5 - TRBD1 TRBV6-5 CASSTGGLETQYF TGTGCCAGCAGTACAGGGGGCCTTGAGACCCAGTACTTC
TRBJ1-1 - - TRBV29-1 CSVVSRGGMNTEAFF TGCAGCGTTGTGTCAAGGGGCGGAATGAACACTGAAGCTTTCTTT
TRBJ2-6 - - TRBV5-1 CASSLGRGGQSSGANVLTF TGCGCCAGCAGCTTGGGGAGAGGCGGCCAGAGCTCTGGGGCCAACGTCCTGACTTTC
TRBJ2-5 - - TRBV18 CASSPSGGGKTQYF TGTGCCAGCTCACCCTCGGGGGGCGGGAAGACCCAGTACTTC
TRBJ2-6 - - TRBV5-4 CASSLVGSGANVLTF TGTGCCAGCAGCTTGGTCGGCTCTGGGGCCAACGTCCTGACTTTC
TRBJ2-2 - TRBD1 TRBV18 CASSPSPGQGNTGELFF TGTGCCAGCTCACCAAGTCCCGGACAGGGGAACACCGGGGAGCTGTTTTTT
TRBJ1-5 few - TRBV19 CASSMRGPNQPQHF TGTGCCAGTAGTATGCGGGGGCCCAATCAGCCCCAGCATTTT
TRBJ2-7 - - TRBV30 CAWSRWQNSYEQYF TGTGCCTGGAGTCGGTGGCAGAACTCCTACGAGCAGTACTTC
TRBJ1-2 - - TRBV6-5 CASSYRGISYGYTF TGTGCCAGCAGTTACAGGGGGATAAGCTATGGCTACACCTTC
TRBJ1-2 - TRBD1 TRBV20-1 CSASPWTGEGYGYTF TGCAGTGCTAGTCCCTGGACAGGGGAGGGCTATGGCTACACCTTC
TRBJ1-3 - - TRBV9 CASSVVADSGNTIYF TGTGCCAGCAGCGTAGTGGCAGACTCTGGAAACACCATATATTTT
TRBJ1-2 - - TRBV14 CASSRHIQDYGYTF TGTGCCAGCAGCCGGCACATTCAGGACTATGGCTACACCTTC
TRBJ2-5 once TRBD2 TRBV4-3 CASSPTAGDETQYF TGCGCCAGCAGCCCAACAGCGGGGGACGAGACCCAGTACTTC
TRBJ1-5 - - TRBV4-1 CASSRNRALRGNQPQHF TGCGCCAGCAGCCGGAACAGGGCGTTGCGTGGCAATCAGCCCCAGCATTTT
TRBJ2-6 - - TRBV19 CASSPQGTGANVLTF TGTGCCAGTAGTCCCCAGGGGACCGGGGCCAACGTCCTGACTTTC
TRBJ1-4 once - TRBV7-2 CASSLGGAAEKLFF TGTGCCAGCAGCTTAGGAGGGGCAGCCGAAAAACTGTTTTTT
TRBJ1-5 - - TRBV2 CASKEREGNQPQHF TGTGCCAGCAAGGAGAGGGAGGGCAATCAGCCCCAGCATTTT
TRBJ2-3 - TRBD2 TRBV6-1 CASSEAVAGGWDDTQYF TGTGCCAGCAGTGAAGCGGTAGCGGGGGGGTGGGATGATACGCAGTATTTT
TRBJ2-3 - - TRBV24-1 CATSEGKGGYADTQYF TGTGCCACCAGTGAAGGGAAGGGGGGATACGCAGATACGCAGTATTTT
TRBJ1-4 many - TRBV5-1 CASSESGSISEEKLFF TGCGCCAGCAGCGAGTCTGGGTCAATTAGCGAGGAAAAACTGTTTTTT
TRBJ2-2 - - TRBV11-3 CASSPLGGELFF TGTGCCAGCAGCCCCCTCGGGGGGGAGCTGTTTTTT
TRBJ1-3 - - TRBV5-1 CASSPGPQGSGNTIYF TGCGCCAGCAGCCCGGGCCCCCAGGGATCTGGAAACACCATATATTTT
TRBJ1-4 - - TRBV10-3 CATKTGGATNEKLFF TGTGCCACTAAGACGGGTGGTGCAACTAATGAAAAACTGTTTTTT
TRBJ2-2 once TRBD1 TRBV5-1 CASSQSTGVGTGELFF TGCGCCAGCAGCCAAAGTACAGGGGTTGGTACCGGGGAGCTGTTTTTT